The entry that follows covers one T cell receptor beta chain sequence. The target antigen is unknown. Profiling relied on immunoSEQ multiplex PCR, and the TCRdb table lists in-frame clones only, not all of them. The sample records about 190,000 clones, about nine tenths being singletons. This sample was included in a study of T cell responses to AZD1222 COVID-19 vaccine. Study-level findings and limits: The repertoires were collected only after the peak T cell response. Two doses of AZD1222 preceded a rise in Spike-specific TCR breadth and depth. Donor demographics were predominantly white British with a female majority; clonal diversity may be underestimated.

The CDR3 has 15 amino acids. Trimming took 2 bases from V and 2 from J, leaving 13 bases between them. Germline-derived CDR1 and CDR2 are LNHDA and SQIVND (reference sequence). Sequenced material: peripheral blood, taken on day 0 of AZD1222 vaccination. This clonotype originated in an adult in good health. This rearrangement joins TRBV19 to TRBJ2-7, with D maybe TRBD2 (5 bases). The CDR3 spells CASSIIPGLAYEQYF. The DNA of the CDR3 is TGTGCCAGTAGTATAATCCCGGGGTTAGCCTACGAGCAGTACTTC. Using reference TRBV19 and TRBJ2-7 for the parts outside the CDR3, the full variable domain is DGGITQSPKYLFRKEGQNVTLSCEQNLNHDAMYWYRQDPGQGLRLIYYSQIVNDFQKGDIAEGYSVSREKKESFPLTVTSAQKNPTAFYLCASSIIPGLAYEQYFGPGTRLTVT.